Following are 14 T cell receptor beta chains from one sample sequenced in a study of T cell repertoires in cytomegalovirus infection. These receptors' antigens are unknown. TCRdb fed the reads into MiXCR, producing one record per CDR3 protein. The sample records about 920,000 distinct CDR3 sequences, around 30% being singletons. Sample: cultured CD8+ T cells from PBMCs, taken from culture after CMV antigen stimulation. The receptors were gathered from a human donor in good health (CMV status not recorded). Some clones in this sample may be carry-over from other donors' samples.

The chain uses TRBV6-2 or TRBV6-3 and TRBJ1-1; D unclear. Trimming left V 2 bases short and J 7 bases short, with 8 bases between. Germline CDR1 and CDR2: MNHEY and SVGEGT. There are 12 residues in the CDR3. CDR3 region: CASSYPDLEAFF. CDR3 bases: TGTGCCAGCAGTTACCCGGACCTTGAAGCTTTCTTT.

The chain uses TRBV7-6 and TRBJ1-2; maybe TRBD1 (5 bases). This CDR3 comprises 12 residues. Germline V gives CDR1 SGHVS, CDR2 FNYEAQ. V lost 3 bases and J 8 bases, leaving 10 bases between the germline ends. The CDR3 here is CASSFGRDGYTF. In nucleotides, the CDR3 is TGTGCCAGCAGCTTTGGCAGGGACGGCTACACCTTC. The variable domain in full, with the rest retrieved from reference TRBV7-6 and TRBJ1-2, is GAGVSQSPRYKVTKRGQDVALRCDPISGHVSLYWYRQALGQGPEFLTYFNYEAQQDKSGLPNDRFSAERPEGSISTLTIQRTEQRDSAMYRCASSFGRDGYTFGSGTRLTVV.

As to this clonotype: A much larger clone differs from this one at a single base, so this may be a read error. This chain uses TRBV19 with TRBJ1-1, with D tentatively TRBD1 (5 bases). CDR1 is LNHDA and CDR2 is SQIVND in the germline V gene (reference sequence). The CDR3 runs to 16 residues. V lost 6 bases, J lost 3 bases, and 20 bases lay in between. CDR3 sequence: CASSHPRGNRDTEAFF. The CDR3 DNA sequence: TGTGCCAGTAGCCACCCAAGGGGTAACCGGGACACTGAAGCTTTCTTT.

This clonotype appeared a few times. The chain couples TRBV6-1 to TRBJ2-7; 7 nucleotides match TRBD2. CDR1 is MNHNS and CDR2 is SASEGT in the germline V gene. This CDR3 is 14 amino acids long. Unmatched junction bases numbered 5, after V lost 5 bases and J lost 1 base. CDR3 sequence: CASSPMGGSYEQYF. The CDR3 region has the DNA TGTGCCAGCAGTCCTATGGGGGGGTCCTACGAGCAGTACTTC.

This clonotype was detected only a few times. The chain employs TRBV12-3 or TRBV12-4 and TRBJ2-2, with D perhaps TRBD1 (5 bases). V lost 1 base, J lost 1 base, and 7 bases lay in between. The CDR3 consists of 15 residues. CDR3 protein: CASSLVGRNTGELFF. CDR3 DNA sequence: TGTGCCAGCAGTTTAGTGGGGCGGAACACCGGGGAGCTGTTTTTT.

This clonotype has only a few counts. This sequence joins TRBV7-2 and TRBJ2-7; 8 bases agree with TRBD2. Germline-derived CDR1 and CDR2 are SGHTA and FQGNSA. The CDR3 has 13 residues. V shed 4 bases and J 5 bases; nucleotides not matched to a gene: 4. The CDR3 here is CASSWGGGHEQYF. CDR3 nucleotide sequence: TGTGCCAGCAGCTGGGGCGGGGGGCACGAGCAGTACTTC.

Here the CDR3 reads CASSFARGMETQYF. CDR3 nucleotide sequence: TGTGCCAGCAGTTTTGCCAGAGGCATGGAGACCCAGTACTTC. The V call is TRBV12-3 or TRBV12-4, the J call TRBJ2-5; D remains ambiguous. The CDR3 spans 14 residues. Deletions cut 3 bases from V and 5 bases from J, with 13 bases between.

The DNA of the CDR3 is TGTGCCAGCAGCTTCAATCGGGGGCAAGAGACCCAGTACTTC. Translating it yields CASSFNRGQETQYF. The genes are TRBV7-6 and TRBJ2-5; possibly TRBD2 for D (6 bases). Trimming stripped 3 bases from V and 2 bases from J, with 10 bases between. This CDR3 has 14 amino acids. Looked up from germline, CDR1 is SGHVS and CDR2 is FNYEAQ. The variable domain in full, completed from reference TRBV7-6 and TRBJ2-5, reads GAGVSQSPRYKVTKRGQDVALRCDPISGHVSLYWYRQALGQGPEFLTYFNYEAQQDKSGLPNDRFSAERPEGSISTLTIQRTEQRDSAMYRCASSFNRGQETQYFGPGTRLLVL.

The chain joins TRBV5-4 to TRBJ2-5, with 14 bases that match TRBD2. The CDR3 sequence is 17 residues long. Trimming took 4 bases from V and 8 from J; bases not matched to a gene: 13. Germline CDR1 SGHNT, CDR2 YYREEE (reference sequence). The CDR3 sequence: CASSKGTSGGPGRTQYF. The DNA for the CDR3 is TGTGCCAGCAGCAAGGGGACTAGCGGGGGACCCGGGCGAACCCAGTACTTC. Using reference TRBV5-4 and TRBJ2-5 for the parts outside the CDR3, the full variable domain is ETGVTQSPTHLIKTRGQQVTLRCSSQSGHNTVSWYQQALGQGPQFIFQYYREEENGRGNFPPRFSGLQFPNYSSELNVNALELDDSALYLCASSKGTSGGPGRTQYFGPGTRLLVL.

The DNA for the CDR3 is TGTGCCAGCAGCGGTGGGGTCCAGGGCCTTATAAACACTGAAGCTTTCTTT. Its protein product is CASSGGVQGLINTEAFF. The chain has TRBV9 and TRBJ1-1, with TRBD1 as a possible D gene (5 bases). Trimming took off 3 bases at V and 2 bases at J, with 20 bases between the two ends. This CDR3 is built from 17 residues. The germline V gene has CDR1 SGDLS and CDR2 YYNGEE.

The DNA for the CDR3 is TGCAGTGCTACCAGATCTCGTAGCAATCAGCCCCAGCATTTT. Translation: CSATRSRSNQPQHF. The gene calls are TRBV20-1 and TRBJ1-5, with D unresolved. CDR3 length equals 14 residues. Trimming pared 4 bases from V and 0 bases from J, leaving 10 bases between. Germline V CDR1 and CDR2: DFQATT, SNEGSKA (reference sequence).

Here the CDR3 reads CASSLRGGEETQYF. Here the CDR3 DNA reads TGTGCCAGCAGCTTACGGGGGGGCGAAGAGACCCAGTACTTC. J is TRBJ2-5 and V is TRBV5-4; 8 bases are shared with TRBD2. From germline, CDR1 is SGHNT and CDR2 YYREEE (reference sequence). The ends lost 2 bases at V and 3 bases at J; junction bases unmatched: 3. The CDR3 length is 14 residues.

V gene TRBV27 combines with J gene TRBJ1-2, with 8 bases matching TRBD1. CDR3 length: 13 amino acids. The J segment lost 6 bases and the V segment lost 6 bases, leaving 6 bases of the junction unmatched. CDR1 and CDR2 from the germline V gene are MNHEY and SMNVEV (reference sequence). The CDR3 bases are TGTGCCAGCAGAGGCCGGACAGGGCATGGCTACACCTTC. Translating gives CASRGRTGHGYTF.

This chain uses TRBV11-2 with TRBJ1-1; D gene uncertain. Looked up from germline, CDR1 is SGHAT and CDR2 is FQNNGV. V lost 5 bases to trimming and J lost 1 base, with 11 bases between them. The CDR3 spans 14 residues. The CDR3 DNA reads TGTGCCAGCAGCCCTTTTGTGGGGAACACTGAAGCTTTCTTT. This sequence encodes CASSPFVGNTEAFF.